What follows is one T cell receptor (beta chain) and its context. PCR amplification relied on 60 Vbeta primers (plus 13 Jbeta primers). Sequencing used immunoSEQ multiplex PCR; TCRdb keeps in-frame clones, though not all of them. The sample lists some 130,000 clones, roughly 80% occurring once. These data are taken from a study of cytomegalovirus exposure and HLA in healthy donors. Sequences were obtained from PBMCs. The receptor was isolated from a middle-aged woman in good health and CMV-seronegative.

CDR3 sequence (DNA): TGCAGCGTGAGGGATCGGGGGTCTGGGGCCAACGTCCTGACTTTC. Protein product: CSVRDRGSGANVLTF. The J gene is TRBJ2-6, the V gene TRBV29-1, with a tentative D call TRBD2 (6 bases). Between the trimmed V and J ends, which lost 6 bases and 1 base, there was a span of 13 bases. The CDR3 has 15 residues. In germline, CDR1 is SQVTM, CDR2 ANQGSEA.